Listed below are T cell receptor beta chains from one sample, sequenced in a study of OX40 agonist ivuxolimab in advanced cancers. TCRdb's table, derived via immunoSEQ multiplex PCR, lists solely in-frame clones and lacks some. Of about 56,000 clones listed, about nine tenths are singletons. The sequenced sample was CD4+ or CD8+ T cells sorted from blood, obtained in a trial of the OX40 agonist ivuxolimab. Receptors originate from an adult with an advanced solid tumor such as melanoma, head and neck, liver or kidney cancer. Each CDR3 is given with its conserved first and last residue. D genes are given only for firm matches. A row's size may be missing; if present it is once, few, many or a size class.

v_gene	j_gene	d_gene	abundance	CDR3nt	CDR3aa
TRBV11-2	TRBJ2-1	NA	NA	TGTGCCAGCAGTCGGGGGAACGATGAGCAGTTCTTC	CASSRGNDEQFF
TRBV7-6	TRBJ2-1	TRBD2	NA	TGTGCCAGCAGCTTTACTAGCGGGACCTCCTACAATGAGCAGTTCTTC	CASSFTSGTSYNEQFF
TRBV5-6	TRBJ1-5	NA	NA	TGTGCCAGCAGCTTTAGTATGGGTAGCAATCAGCCCCAGCATTTT	CASSFSMGSNQPQHF
TRBV18	TRBJ2-5	NA	NA	TGTGCCAGCTCCCGCGGGGAGACCCAGTACTTC	CASSRGETQYF
TRBV9	TRBJ2-5	NA	once	TGTGCCAGCAGCAACCGGGATCTCCAAGAGACCCAGTACTTC	CASSNRDLQETQYF
TRBV28	TRBJ2-3	TRBD2	NA	TGTGCCAGCAGTCAACCGGGACTAGCGGCTATCGAGAGGCCAGATACGCAGTATTTT	CASSQPGLAAIERPDTQYF
TRBV4-2	TRBJ2-7	TRBD2	NA	TGTGCCAGCAGCCAAGGAGCGGGAGGGACTGGCGAGCAGTACTTC	CASSQGAGGTGEQYF
TRBV4-1	TRBJ2-3	NA	NA	TGCGCCAGCAGCCAAGAGACCAGGGACGGCGATACGCAGTATTTT	CASSQETRDGDTQYF
TRBV6-5	TRBJ2-7	TRBD2	NA	TGTGCCAGCAGTTACGGGACTAGCGGGAGTTACGAGCAGTACTTC	CASSYGTSGSYEQYF
TRBV11-2	TRBJ1-1	NA	NA	TGTGCCAGCAGCCCGACTATGAACACTGAAGCTTTCTTT	CASSPTMNTEAFF
TRBV18	TRBJ2-5	NA	NA	TGTGCCAGCTCACCACCGGGCCGGGGAGAGACCCAGTACTTC	CASSPPGRGETQYF
TRBV7-9	TRBJ2-7	TRBD2	NA	TGTGCCAGCAGCTCGACACTAGCGGGAGTCTACGAGCAGTACTTC	CASSSTLAGVYEQYF
TRBV2	TRBJ2-1	NA	NA	TGTGCCAGCATGGAGGTCTTTGAGCAGTTCTTC	CASMEVFEQFF
TRBV30	TRBJ2-7	TRBD2	NA	TGTGCCTGGAGTGGTTCGGGAGGGGCCTACGAGCAGTACTTC	CAWSGSGGAYEQYF
TRBV9	TRBJ2-1	NA	NA	TGTGCCAGCAGCGCGGGCGGTAGTGGTGAGCAGTTCTTC	CASSAGGSGEQFF
TRBV15	TRBJ1-5	NA	NA	TGTGCCACCAGCAGAGTGCCAGTTAGCAATCAGCCCCAGCATTTT	CATSRVPVSNQPQHF
TRBV27	TRBJ2-1	TRBD2	few	TGTGCCAGCAGGGGAGCGGGAATCTCAAATGAGCAGTTCTTC	CASRGAGISNEQFF
TRBV4-1	TRBJ1-5	NA	NA	TGCGCCAGCAGCCAAACAGAAGATAGCAATCAGCCCCAGCATTTT	CASSQTEDSNQPQHF
TRBV5-4	TRBJ2-3	TRBD1	NA	TGTGCCAGCAGCTTGCCGGGACAGATCACAGATACGCAGTATTTT	CASSLPGQITDTQYF
TRBV9	TRBJ2-7	TRBD1	few	TGTGCCAGCAGCGTAAGACAGGGGGGCGAGCAGTACTTC	CASSVRQGGEQYF
TRBV9	TRBJ2-7	TRBD2	NA	TGTGCCAGCAGCCCCCGGGGGGGAGGGCCCTACGAGCAGTACTTC	CASSPRGGGPYEQYF
TRBV6-1	TRBJ1-1	NA	NA	TGTGCCAGCAGCGCCCCGGGGCCCGACACTGAAGCTTTCTTT	CASSAPGPDTEAFF
TRBV4-3	TRBJ2-2	NA	NA	TGCGCCAGCAGCCAAGCGGGAGTTGGGACCGGGGAGCTGTTTTTT	CASSQAGVGTGELFF
TRBV29-1	TRBJ2-1	NA	NA	TGCAGCGATGGACCACTAAGGGCCTACAATGAGCAGTTCTTC	CSDGPLRAYNEQFF
TRBV7-9	TRBJ2-4	NA	NA	TGTGCCAGCAGCCTCAATTGGGGTTCTGCCAAAAACATTCAGTACTTC	CASSLNWGSAKNIQYF
TRBV27	TRBJ1-1	NA	NA	TGTGCCAGCATATGGACGGGGGAAGCTTTCTTT	CASIWTGEAFF
TRBV10-2	TRBJ1-1	NA	NA	TGCGCCAGCAGAGGGAGGGGTGTGAACACTGAAGCTTTCTTT	CASRGRGVNTEAFF